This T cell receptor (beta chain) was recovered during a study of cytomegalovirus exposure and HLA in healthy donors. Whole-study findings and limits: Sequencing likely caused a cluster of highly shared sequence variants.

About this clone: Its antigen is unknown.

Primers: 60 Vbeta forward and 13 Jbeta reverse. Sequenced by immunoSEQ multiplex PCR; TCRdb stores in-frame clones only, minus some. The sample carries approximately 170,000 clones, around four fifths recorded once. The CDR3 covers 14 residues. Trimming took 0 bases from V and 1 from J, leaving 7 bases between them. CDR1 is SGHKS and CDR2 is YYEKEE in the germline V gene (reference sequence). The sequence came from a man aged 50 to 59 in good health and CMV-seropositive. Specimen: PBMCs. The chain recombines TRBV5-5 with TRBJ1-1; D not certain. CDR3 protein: CASSLDGGNTEAFF. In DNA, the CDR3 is TGTGCCAGCAGCTTGGATGGCGGGAACACTGAAGCTTTCTTT.